The sequence of this TCR beta chain was determined in a study of regulatory T cells in long-lasting Graves disease. The time point was: newly diagnosed GD, antithyroid drugs for less than 3 months. PBMC-derived RNA was used for the TCR library. With iRepertoire HTBI primers and Arm-PCR of CDR3 regions, TCR beta libraries were built. TCRdb re-called the multiplex PCR reads through MiXCR, storing one row per CDR3 protein. The table shows 350,000 to 400,000 distinct CDR3 sequences, with 15% to 20% occurring only once. This clonotype was seen repeatedly, ten times or more. The sample was also reused in another study, on T cells in Graves' hyperthyroidism and ophthalmopathy. From that study: RT-PCR in the first round (using the HTBI primer set) targeted the TCR CDR3.

This specimen was peripheral blood mononuclear cells (PBMCs), taken at new diagnosis, from a patient treated with antithyroid drugs. The clonotype originates from a woman between 18 and 29 years old with Graves disease.

CDR3: CASSQGRGIEAFF. Here the CDR3 DNA reads TGTGCCAGCAGCCAGGGTAGGGGCATTGAAGCTTTCTTT. This rearrangement joins TRBV3-1 to TRBJ1-1, with D possibly TRBD1 on 5 matching bases. Germline lookup yields CDR1 LGHDT and CDR2 YNNKEL (reference sequence). Deletions cut 3 bases from V and 7 bases from J, with 12 bases between. The CDR3 extends over 13 amino acids.